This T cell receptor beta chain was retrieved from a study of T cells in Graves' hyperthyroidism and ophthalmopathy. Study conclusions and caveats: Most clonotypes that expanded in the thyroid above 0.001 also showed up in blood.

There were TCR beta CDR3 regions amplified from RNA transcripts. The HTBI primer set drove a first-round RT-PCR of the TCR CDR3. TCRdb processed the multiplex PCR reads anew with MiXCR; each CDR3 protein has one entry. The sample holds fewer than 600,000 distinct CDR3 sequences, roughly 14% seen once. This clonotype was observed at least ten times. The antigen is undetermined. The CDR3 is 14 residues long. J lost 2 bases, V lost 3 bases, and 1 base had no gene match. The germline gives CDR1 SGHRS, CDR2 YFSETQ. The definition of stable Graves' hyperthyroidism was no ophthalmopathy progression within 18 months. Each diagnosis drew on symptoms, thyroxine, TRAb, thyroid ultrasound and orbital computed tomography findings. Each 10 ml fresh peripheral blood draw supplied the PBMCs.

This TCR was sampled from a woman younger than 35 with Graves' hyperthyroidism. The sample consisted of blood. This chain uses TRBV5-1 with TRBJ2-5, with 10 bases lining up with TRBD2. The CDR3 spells CASSWTSGQETQYF. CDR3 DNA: TGCGCCAGCAGCTGGACTAGCGGACAAGAGACCCAGTACTTC.